The present T cell receptor beta chain was sequenced within a study of cytomegalovirus exposure and HLA in healthy donors. Across the study: Within an early data release were tens of millions of unique TCRs drawn from HLA-typed donors.

As to this clone: Its antigen is not known.

PCR employed 60 Vbeta and 13 Jbeta primers. Only in-frame clones appear in the TCRdb table, and some are missing; sequencing was by immunoSEQ multiplex PCR. This table holds 200,000 to 250,000 clones, roughly 79% found once. CDR3 size: 11 residues. The germline CDR1 and CDR2 sequences are MNHNS and SASEGT. Trimming cost V 6 bases and J 10 bases, with 12 bases left between them. The study's findings and limits: Some V segments (TRBV6-2 and TRBV6-3 among them) were excluded as indistinguishable. Within the data, a cluster of highly shared sequence variants was likely a sequencing artifact. Reported results showed that the classifier diagnosed cytomegalovirus status with high specificity and sensitivity.

The clonotype originates from a woman aged 40 to 49 in good health and CMV-seronegative. The sequenced sample consisted of PBMCs. This rearrangement joins TRBV6-1 to TRBJ1-1; D is possibly TRBD1 (6 bases). The CDR3 spells CASRRDIRAFF. CDR3 in DNA: TGTGCCAGCAGACGGGACATCAGAGCTTTCTTT.